This TCR beta chain was profiled in a study of response to subunit inactivated influenza vaccine. Overall study results and limits: The authors put forward the suggestion that each seasonal influenza vaccination may bring in only a limited number of new T cells.

One entry per CDR3 protein results from TCRdb running MiXCR on the RT-PCR reads. Among some 800,000 distinct CDR3 sequences listed, 20% to 25% were seen once. This CDR3 is built from 14 residues. Trimming took 4 bases from V and 6 from J, leaving 13 bases between them. A few counts support this clonotype. Its antigen is not identified. This material consisted of PBMCs from blood, taken roughly 5 days after vaccination. The source of this sequence is a man in his fifties or sixties who received an inactivated influenza vaccine. The chain uses TRBV12-3 or TRBV12-4 and TRBJ2-1, with D tentatively TRBD2 (7 bases). CDR3 residues: CASSWEGESNEQFF. In DNA, the CDR3 is TGTGCCAGCAGTTGGGAGGGGGAGAGCAATGAGCAGTTCTTC.